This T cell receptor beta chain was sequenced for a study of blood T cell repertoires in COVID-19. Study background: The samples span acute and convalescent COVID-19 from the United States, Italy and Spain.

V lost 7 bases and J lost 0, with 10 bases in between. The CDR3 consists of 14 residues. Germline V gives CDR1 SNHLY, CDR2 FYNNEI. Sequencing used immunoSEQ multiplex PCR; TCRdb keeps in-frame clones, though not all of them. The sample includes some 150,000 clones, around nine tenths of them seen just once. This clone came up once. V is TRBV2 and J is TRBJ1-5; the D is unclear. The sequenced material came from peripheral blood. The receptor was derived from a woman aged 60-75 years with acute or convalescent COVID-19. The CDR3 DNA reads TGTGCCAGCATGAGGGATTATAGCAATCAGCCCCAGCATTTT. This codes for CASMRDYSNQPQHF.